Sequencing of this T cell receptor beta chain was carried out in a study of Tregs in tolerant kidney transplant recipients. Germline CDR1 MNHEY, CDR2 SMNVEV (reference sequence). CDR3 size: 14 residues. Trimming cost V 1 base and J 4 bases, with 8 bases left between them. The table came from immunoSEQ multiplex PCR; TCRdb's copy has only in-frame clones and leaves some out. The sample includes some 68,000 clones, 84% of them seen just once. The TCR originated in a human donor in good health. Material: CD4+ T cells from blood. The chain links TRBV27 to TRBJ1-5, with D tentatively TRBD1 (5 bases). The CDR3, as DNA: TGTGCCAGCAGTTTATGGAAGGGGAATCAGCCCCAGCATTTT. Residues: CASSLWKGNQPQHF.